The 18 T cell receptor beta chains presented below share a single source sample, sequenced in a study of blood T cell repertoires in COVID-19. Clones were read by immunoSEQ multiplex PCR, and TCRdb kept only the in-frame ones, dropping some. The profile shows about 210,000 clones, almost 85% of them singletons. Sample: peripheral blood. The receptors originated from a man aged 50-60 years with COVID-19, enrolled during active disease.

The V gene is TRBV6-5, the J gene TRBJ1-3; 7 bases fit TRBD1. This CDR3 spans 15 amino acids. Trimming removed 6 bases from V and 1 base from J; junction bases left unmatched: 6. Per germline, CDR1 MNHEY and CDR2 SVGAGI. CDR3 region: CASRLSTGSGNTIYF. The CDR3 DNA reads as TGTGCCAGCAGACTTTCGACAGGGTCTGGAAACACCATATATTTT.

CDR3 residues: CASSRTGTGELFF. CDR3 sequence (DNA): TGTGCCAGCAGCCGGACAGGGACCGGGGAGCTGTTTTTT. The chain recombines TRBV3-1 (or the pseudogene TRBV3-2) with TRBJ2-2; 8 positions match TRBD1. The CDR3 consists of 13 residues. Germline lookup yields CDR1 LGHDT and CDR2 YNNKEL (reference sequence). Trimming took 4 bases from V and 5 from J; bases not matched to a gene: 0.

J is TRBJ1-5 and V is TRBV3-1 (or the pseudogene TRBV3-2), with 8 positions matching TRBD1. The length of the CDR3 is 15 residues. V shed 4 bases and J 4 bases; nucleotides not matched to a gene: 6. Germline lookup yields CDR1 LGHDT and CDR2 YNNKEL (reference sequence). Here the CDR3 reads CASSRGQGGNQPQHF. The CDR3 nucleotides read TGTGCCAGCAGCCGCGGACAGGGTGGGAATCAGCCCCAGCATTTT.

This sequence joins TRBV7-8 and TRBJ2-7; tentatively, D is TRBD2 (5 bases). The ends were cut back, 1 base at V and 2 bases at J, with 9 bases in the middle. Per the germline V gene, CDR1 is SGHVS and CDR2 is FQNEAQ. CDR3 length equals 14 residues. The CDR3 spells CASSLEAVPYEQYF. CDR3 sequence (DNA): TGTGCCAGCAGCTTAGAAGCGGTCCCCTACGAGCAGTACTTC. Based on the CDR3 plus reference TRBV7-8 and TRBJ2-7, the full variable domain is GAGVSQSPRYKVAKRGQDVALRCDPISGHVSLFWYQQALGQGPEFLTYFQNEAQLDKSGLPSDRFFAERPEGSVSTLKIQRTQQEDSAVYLCASSLEAVPYEQYFGPGTRLTVT.

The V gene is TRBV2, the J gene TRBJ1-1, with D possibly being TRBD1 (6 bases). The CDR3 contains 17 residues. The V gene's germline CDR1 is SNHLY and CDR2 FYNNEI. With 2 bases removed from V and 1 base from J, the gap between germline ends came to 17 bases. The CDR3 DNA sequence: TGTGCCAGCAGTGAATTAGGGACAAGGTCCCCGAACACTGAAGCTTTCTTT. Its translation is CASSELGTRSPNTEAFF. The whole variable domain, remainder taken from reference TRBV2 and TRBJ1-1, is EPEVTQTPSHQVTQMGQEVILRCVPISNHLYFYWYRQILGQKVEFLVSFYNNEISEKSEIFDDQFSVERPDGSNFTLKIRSTKLEDSAMYFCASSELGTRSPNTEAFFGQGTRLTVV.

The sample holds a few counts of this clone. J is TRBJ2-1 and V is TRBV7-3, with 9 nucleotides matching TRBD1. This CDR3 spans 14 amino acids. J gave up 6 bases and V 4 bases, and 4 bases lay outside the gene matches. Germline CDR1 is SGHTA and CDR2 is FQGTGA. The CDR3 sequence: CASSWGTGSNEQFF. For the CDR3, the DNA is TGTGCCAGCAGCTGGGGGACAGGGAGCAATGAGCAGTTCTTC.

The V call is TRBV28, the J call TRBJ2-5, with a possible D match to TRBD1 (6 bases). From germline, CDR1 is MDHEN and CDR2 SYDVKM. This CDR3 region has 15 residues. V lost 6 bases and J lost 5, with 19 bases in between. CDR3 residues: CASSLPLGGAETQYF. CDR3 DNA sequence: TGTGCCAGCAGCCTACCCCTTGGGGGCGCGGAGACCCAGTACTTC.

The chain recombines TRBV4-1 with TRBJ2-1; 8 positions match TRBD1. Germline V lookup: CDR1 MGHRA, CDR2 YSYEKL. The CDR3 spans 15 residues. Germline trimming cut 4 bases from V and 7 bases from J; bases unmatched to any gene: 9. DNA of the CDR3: TGCGCCAGCAGCCCAGCCAGACAGGGGCGAAATGAGCAGTTCTTC. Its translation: CASSPARQGRNEQFF.

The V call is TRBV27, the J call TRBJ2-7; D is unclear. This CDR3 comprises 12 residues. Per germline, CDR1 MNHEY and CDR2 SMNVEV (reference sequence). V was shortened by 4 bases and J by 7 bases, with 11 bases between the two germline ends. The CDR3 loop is CASSSPSREQYF. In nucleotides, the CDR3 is TGTGCCAGCAGTTCACCTTCCAGGGAGCAGTACTTC.

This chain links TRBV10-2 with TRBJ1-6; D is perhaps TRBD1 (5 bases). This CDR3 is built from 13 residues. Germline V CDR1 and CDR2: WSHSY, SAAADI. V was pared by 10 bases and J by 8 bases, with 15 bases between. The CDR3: CATEETVDSPLHF. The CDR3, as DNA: TGCGCCACCGAGGAGACAGTCGATTCACCCCTCCACTTT.

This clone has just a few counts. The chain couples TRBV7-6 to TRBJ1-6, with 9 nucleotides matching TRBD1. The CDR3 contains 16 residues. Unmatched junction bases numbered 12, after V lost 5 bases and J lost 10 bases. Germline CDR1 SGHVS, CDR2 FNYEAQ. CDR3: CASSPEPGQGSSPLHF. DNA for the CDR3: TGTGCCAGCAGCCCCGAACCGGGACAGGGTTCCTCACCCCTCCACTTT.

The CDR3 DNA reads TGCAGCGTCCCCGACGCGACAGGAAACTATGGCTACACCTTC. It encodes CSVPDATGNYGYTF. The chain has TRBV29-1 and TRBJ1-2, with a tentative D call TRBD1 (6 bases). Germline CDR1 SQVTM, CDR2 ANQGSEA. The CDR3 has 14 amino acids. Trimming pared 6 bases from V and 2 bases from J, leaving 16 bases between.

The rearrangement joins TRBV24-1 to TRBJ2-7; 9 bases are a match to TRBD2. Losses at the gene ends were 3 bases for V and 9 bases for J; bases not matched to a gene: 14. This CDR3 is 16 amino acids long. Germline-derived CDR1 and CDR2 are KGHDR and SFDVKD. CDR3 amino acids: CATSDPISGGGRVQYF. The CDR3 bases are TGTGCCACCAGTGATCCGATTAGCGGGGGAGGTAGGGTGCAGTACTTC.

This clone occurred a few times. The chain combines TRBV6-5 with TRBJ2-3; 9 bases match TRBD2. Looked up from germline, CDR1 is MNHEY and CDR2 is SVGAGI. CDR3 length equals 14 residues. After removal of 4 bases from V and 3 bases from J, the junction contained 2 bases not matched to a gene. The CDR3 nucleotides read TGTGCCAGCAGTTCGCGGGGGGGGACAGATACGCAGTATTTT. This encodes CASSSRGGTDTQYF.

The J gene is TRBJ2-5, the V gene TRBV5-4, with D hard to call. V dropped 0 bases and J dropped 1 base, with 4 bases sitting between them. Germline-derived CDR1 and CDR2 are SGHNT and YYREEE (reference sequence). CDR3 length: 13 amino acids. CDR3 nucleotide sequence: TGTGCCAGCAGCTTGGACACCCAAGAGACCCAGTACTTC. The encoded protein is CASSLDTQETQYF.

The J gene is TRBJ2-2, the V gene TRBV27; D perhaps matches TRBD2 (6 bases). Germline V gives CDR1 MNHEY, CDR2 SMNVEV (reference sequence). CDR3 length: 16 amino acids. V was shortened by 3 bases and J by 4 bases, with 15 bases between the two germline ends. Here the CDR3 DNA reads TGTGCCAGCAGTTTTAGGACTATGGGTCCCACCGGGGAGCTGTTTTTT. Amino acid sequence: CASSFRTMGPTGELFF.

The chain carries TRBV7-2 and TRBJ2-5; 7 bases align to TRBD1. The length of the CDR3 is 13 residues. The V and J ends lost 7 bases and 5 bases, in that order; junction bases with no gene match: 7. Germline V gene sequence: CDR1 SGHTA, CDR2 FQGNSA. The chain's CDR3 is CASTLGGVETQYF. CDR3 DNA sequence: TGTGCCAGCACCCTAGGGGGCGTGGAGACCCAGTACTTC.

Written as DNA, the CDR3 is TGCAGCGTTGAACAGAGGGACAGGGCCTACAATGAGCAGTTCTTC. Its translation is CSVEQRDRAYNEQFF. V gene TRBV29-1 combines with J gene TRBJ2-1; 9 nucleotides agree with TRBD1. The CDR3 has 15 amino acids. Trimming took 2 bases from V and 2 from J; bases not matched to a gene: 4. Germline loops: CDR1 SQVTM, CDR2 ANQGSEA.